Listed below are T cell receptor beta chains from one sample, sequenced in a study of PD-1 blockade in classical Hodgkin lymphoma. Clones were read by immunoSEQ multiplex PCR, and TCRdb kept only the in-frame ones, dropping some. The sample lists approximately 18,000 clones; 65% to 85% were seen once. Material: CD4+ T cells from blood, obtained before the fourth cycle of nivolumab. The receptors stem from a human donor with classical Hodgkin lymphoma. The CDR3 runs from the conserved cysteine through the conserved F or W. Each record gives: CDR3 length, J gene, D gene, V gene, clone size, CDR3 DNA, CDR3 protein. D genes are given only for firm matches. Some rows mark clone size as missing; the rest say once, few, many or name a class of expanded clone.

CDR3 length: 14
J gene: TRBJ2-2
D gene: TRBD1
V gene: TRBV5-1
clone size: .
CDR3 DNA: TGCGCCAGCAGCGCAGGGGGCGCGCCCGGGGAGCTGTTTTTT
CDR3 protein: CASSAGGAPGELFF

CDR3 length: 14
J gene: TRBJ2-7
D gene: TRBD2
V gene: TRBV5-1
clone size: .
CDR3 DNA: TGCGCCAGCAGCTTGGCCGGGACTAGAACCGAGCAGTACTTC
CDR3 protein: CASSLAGTRTEQYF

CDR3 length: 14
J gene: TRBJ1-5
D gene: .
V gene: TRBV6-1
clone size: .
CDR3 DNA: TGTGCCAGCAGTGTTGAGGATTTCGGGCAGCCCCAGCATTTT
CDR3 protein: CASSVEDFGQPQHF

CDR3 length: 15
J gene: TRBJ1-1
D gene: .
V gene: TRBV5-1
clone size: medium-sized
CDR3 DNA: TGCGCCAGCAGCACCGGAAATTCCCCCCACACTGAAGCTTTCTTT
CDR3 protein: CASSTGNSPHTEAFF

CDR3 length: 16
J gene: TRBJ2-1
D gene: TRBD1
V gene: TRBV10-1
clone size: .
CDR3 DNA: TGCGCCAGCAGTAGGGACAGGGGGAGCTCCTACAATGAGCAGTTCTTC
CDR3 protein: CASSRDRGSSYNEQFF

CDR3 length: 16
J gene: TRBJ1-2
D gene: .
V gene: TRBV6-1
clone size: once
CDR3 DNA: TGTGCCAGCAGTGAAGTACGGACGGACGGTAACTATGGCTACACCTTC
CDR3 protein: CASSEVRTDGNYGYTF

CDR3 length: 15
J gene: TRBJ1-1
D gene: .
V gene: TRBV9
clone size: few
CDR3 DNA: TGTGCCAGCAGCGCAGGGACCTGGAGGAACACTGAAGCTTTCTTT
CDR3 protein: CASSAGTWRNTEAFF

CDR3 length: 14
J gene: TRBJ2-7
D gene: TRBD2
V gene: TRBV18
clone size: .
CDR3 DNA: TGTGCCAGCTCACCGTCGGGACTAATCGAAGGGCAGTACTTC
CDR3 protein: CASSPSGLIEGQYF

CDR3 length: 14
J gene: TRBJ1-5
D gene: TRBD1
V gene: TRBV6-4
clone size: medium-sized
CDR3 DNA: TGTGCCAGTGCCGGGACAGGGACGGGTCAGCCCCAGCATTTT
CDR3 protein: CASAGTGTGQPQHF

CDR3 length: 14
J gene: TRBJ1-5
D gene: TRBD1
V gene: TRBV15
clone size: .
CDR3 DNA: TGTGCCACCAGCAGCGGACAGGGGTCTCAGCCCCAGCATTTT
CDR3 protein: CATSSGQGSQPQHF

CDR3 length: 15
J gene: TRBJ2-1
D gene: TRBD2
V gene: TRBV10-1
clone size: .
CDR3 DNA: TGCGCCAGCAGTGAAAATACGGGAGGGTCTAATGAGCAGTTCTTC
CDR3 protein: CASSENTGGSNEQFF

CDR3 length: 15
J gene: TRBJ2-1
D gene: .
V gene: TRBV7-9
clone size: .
CDR3 DNA: TGTGCCAGCAGCTCGAGACTAGGGGGATACAATGAGCAGTTCTTC
CDR3 protein: CASSSRLGGYNEQFF

CDR3 length: 15
J gene: TRBJ2-1
D gene: TRBD2
V gene: TRBV7-8
clone size: .
CDR3 DNA: TGTGCCAGCAGCTTATCAGGGACTAGCTACAATGAGCAGTTCTTC
CDR3 protein: CASSLSGTSYNEQFF

CDR3 length: 14
J gene: TRBJ1-5
D gene: .
V gene: TRBV19
clone size: .
CDR3 DNA: TGTGCCAGCAGTAACCAGTATAGCAATCAGCCCCAGCATTTT
CDR3 protein: CASSNQYSNQPQHF

CDR3 length: 14
J gene: TRBJ2-1
D gene: .
V gene: TRBV10-3
clone size: .
CDR3 DNA: TGTGCCATCAGTGAGTCGGCGGGAAGGGGTGAGCAGTTCTTC
CDR3 protein: CAISESAGRGEQFF

CDR3 length: 14
J gene: TRBJ1-6
D gene: TRBD1
V gene: TRBV27
clone size: .
CDR3 DNA: TGTGCCAGCAGTTCTCGGACAGGTGGTTCACCCCTCCACTTT
CDR3 protein: CASSSRTGGSPLHF

CDR3 length: 16
J gene: TRBJ2-2
D gene: .
V gene: TRBV7-9
clone size: .
CDR3 DNA: TGTGCCAGCAGCTTAGGTAGCTCCGGAGGCGCCGGGGAGCTGTTTTTT
CDR3 protein: CASSLGSSGGAGELFF

CDR3 length: 14
J gene: TRBJ1-1
D gene: .
V gene: TRBV7-8
clone size: .
CDR3 DNA: TGTGCCAGCAGCGTTGGACAAGGGAACACTGAAGCTTTCTTT
CDR3 protein: CASSVGQGNTEAFF

CDR3 length: 13
J gene: TRBJ2-7
D gene: TRBD1
V gene: TRBV6-1
clone size: few
CDR3 DNA: TGTGCCAGCAGCTGGACAGGGCGGCACGAGCAGTACTTC
CDR3 protein: CASSWTGRHEQYF

CDR3 length: 13
J gene: TRBJ2-7
D gene: .
V gene: TRBV25-1
clone size: .
CDR3 DNA: TGTGCCAGCAGTCCCCCCACCACACAGGGCCGGGTATTC
CDR3 protein: CASSPPTTQGRVF

CDR3 length: 14
J gene: TRBJ1-5
D gene: .
V gene: TRBV28
clone size: .
CDR3 DNA: TGTGCCAGCAGTTTATTTTCTGGCAATCAGCCCCAGCATTTT
CDR3 protein: CASSLFSGNQPQHF

CDR3 length: 19
J gene: TRBJ2-7
D gene: TRBD2
V gene: TRBV7-2
clone size: .
CDR3 DNA: TGTGCCAGCAGCTCCCCTAGCGGGAGAAAGGTCGAAAGCTCCTACGAGCAGTACTTC
CDR3 protein: CASSSPSGRKVESSYEQYF

CDR3 length: 14
J gene: TRBJ2-7
D gene: .
V gene: TRBV28
clone size: .
CDR3 DNA: TGTGCCAGCAGTCCGGCCGGCCGCTCCTACGAGCAGTACTTC
CDR3 protein: CASSPAGRSYEQYF

CDR3 length: 14
J gene: TRBJ2-7
D gene: .
V gene: TRBV19
clone size: .
CDR3 DNA: TGTGCCAGTAGCCCCGTTATTTACCCCTACGAGCAGTACTTC
CDR3 protein: CASSPVIYPYEQYF

CDR3 length: 16
J gene: TRBJ1-2
D gene: TRBD1
V gene: TRBV19
clone size: few
CDR3 DNA: TGTGCCTCATACCCGAAACAGGGGGCGGGGATCTATGGCTACACCTTC
CDR3 protein: CASYPKQGAGIYGYTF

CDR3 length: 15
J gene: TRBJ1-5
D gene: TRBD1
V gene: TRBV2
clone size: few
CDR3 DNA: TGTGCCAGCAGTCTACCGGGACAGCCGCATCAGCCCCAGCATTTT
CDR3 protein: CASSLPGQPHQPQHF

CDR3 length: 13
J gene: TRBJ1-1
D gene: .
V gene: TRBV6-1
clone size: .
CDR3 DNA: TGTGCCAGCAGTGGATCCCCGGGACGGGAAGCTTTCTTT
CDR3 protein: CASSGSPGREAFF

CDR3 length: 16
J gene: TRBJ2-1
D gene: TRBD1
V gene: TRBV10-2
clone size: .
CDR3 DNA: TGCGCCAGCAGTGAGCCTGACAGGGTATCCTACAATGAGCAGTTCTTC
CDR3 protein: CASSEPDRVSYNEQFF

CDR3 length: 15
J gene: TRBJ2-7
D gene: TRBD2
V gene: TRBV5-1
clone size: .
CDR3 DNA: TGCGCCAGCAGCTTTCCTAGCGGGGGTATCTACGAGCAGTACTTC
CDR3 protein: CASSFPSGGIYEQYF

CDR3 length: 16
J gene: TRBJ2-2
D gene: .
V gene: TRBV10-1
clone size: .
CDR3 DNA: TGCGCCAGCAGCGGGCAAGGGGCCAGCCTGACCGGGGAGCTGTTTTTT
CDR3 protein: CASSGQGASLTGELFF

CDR3 length: 18
J gene: TRBJ2-6
D gene: TRBD1
V gene: TRBV7-8
clone size: .
CDR3 DNA: TGTGCCAGCAGCCCGCCTGGAAGGGGGCTAGGTGGGGCCAACGTCCTGACTTTC
CDR3 protein: CASSPPGRGLGGANVLTF

CDR3 length: 13
J gene: TRBJ2-3
D gene: .
V gene: TRBV2
clone size: .
CDR3 DNA: TGTGCCAGCAGTGAAGCGCTTCAGTGGGCGCAGTATTTT
CDR3 protein: CASSEALQWAQYF

CDR3 length: 13
J gene: TRBJ2-7
D gene: .
V gene: TRBV27
clone size: .
CDR3 DNA: TGTGCCAGCAGTCCCGGGACGGCCCTCGAGCAGTACTTC
CDR3 protein: CASSPGTALEQYF

CDR3 length: 15
J gene: TRBJ2-7
D gene: TRBD2
V gene: TRBV18
clone size: .
CDR3 DNA: TGTGCCAGCTCACCAGCGGGGGGAGAGAGTTACGAGCAGTACTTC
CDR3 protein: CASSPAGGESYEQYF

CDR3 length: 14
J gene: TRBJ2-2
D gene: .
V gene: TRBV15
clone size: .
CDR3 DNA: TGTGCCACCAGCAGAGGGCAGGGTTCCGGGGAGCTGTTTTTT
CDR3 protein: CATSRGQGSGELFF

CDR3 length: 12
J gene: TRBJ2-3
D gene: .
V gene: TRBV2
clone size: .
CDR3 DNA: TGTGCCAGCAGTGAAGAGGGGTATACGCAGTATTTT
CDR3 protein: CASSEEGYTQYF

CDR3 length: 14
J gene: TRBJ2-2
D gene: TRBD1
V gene: TRBV2
clone size: .
CDR3 DNA: TGTGCCAGCGTGGACAGGGTGGCCGCAGGGGAGCTGTTTTTT
CDR3 protein: CASVDRVAAGELFF

CDR3 length: 13
J gene: TRBJ2-7
D gene: .
V gene: TRBV28
clone size: .
CDR3 DNA: TGTGCCAGCAACGGAGGATCCTCCTACGAGCAGTACTTC
CDR3 protein: CASNGGSSYEQYF

CDR3 length: 13
J gene: TRBJ2-7
D gene: .
V gene: TRBV6-5
clone size: .
CDR3 DNA: TGTGCCAGCAGCCTCGACAAGACCTACGAGCAGTACTTC
CDR3 protein: CASSLDKTYEQYF

CDR3 length: 12
J gene: TRBJ2-7
D gene: .
V gene: TRBV23-1
clone size: .
CDR3 DNA: TGCGCCAGCAGTCAATCGAGCTACGAGCAGTACTTC
CDR3 protein: CASSQSSYEQYF

CDR3 length: 13
J gene: TRBJ2-7
D gene: .
V gene: TRBV30
clone size: .
CDR3 DNA: TGTGCCTGGAGTTATCCGGGAGCGGGCGAGCAGTACTTC
CDR3 protein: CAWSYPGAGEQYF

CDR3 length: 11
J gene: TRBJ2-3
D gene: .
V gene: TRBV6-6
clone size: .
CDR3 DNA: TGTGCCAGCAGTACAAGGGATACGCAGTATTTT
CDR3 protein: CASSTRDTQYF